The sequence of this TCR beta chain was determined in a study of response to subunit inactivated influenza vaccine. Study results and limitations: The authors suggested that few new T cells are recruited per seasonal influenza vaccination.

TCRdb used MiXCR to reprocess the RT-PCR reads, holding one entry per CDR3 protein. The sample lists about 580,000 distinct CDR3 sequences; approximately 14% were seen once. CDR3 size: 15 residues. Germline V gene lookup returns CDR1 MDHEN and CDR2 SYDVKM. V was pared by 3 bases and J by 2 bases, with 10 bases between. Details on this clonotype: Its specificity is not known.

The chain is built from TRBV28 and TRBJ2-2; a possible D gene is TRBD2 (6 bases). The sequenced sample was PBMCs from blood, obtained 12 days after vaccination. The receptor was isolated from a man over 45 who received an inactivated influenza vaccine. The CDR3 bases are TGTGCCAGCAGTTTGGTGCGGGATAACACCGGGGAGCTGTTTTTT. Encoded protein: CASSLVRDNTGELFF.